One TCR beta chain is described in this entry. This sample is drawn from a study of T cells after yellow fever vaccination. A single record per CDR3 protein comes from TCRdb applying MiXCR to the 5' RACE reads. The profile shows approximately 300,000 distinct CDR3 sequences, roughly a tenth of them singletons. Germline assignment: CDR1 KGHSH and CDR2 LQKENI. Trimming left V 5 bases short and J 7 bases short, with 12 bases between. This CDR3 has 14 amino acids. This rearrangement joins TRBV18 to TRBJ1-6; unclear D gene. This TCR was sampled from a man between 18 and 29 years old who received the YFV17D yellow fever vaccine. The input for sequencing was CD4+ T cells sorted from PBMCs, taken 45 days after the yellow fever booster vaccination. The CDR3 protein is CASSEGVGNSPLHF. In DNA form, the CDR3 reads TGTGCCAGCTCAGAGGGCGTTGGGAATTCACCCCTCCACTTT.